These 11 T cell receptor beta chains originate from one sample sequenced in a study of T cells in Graves' hyperthyroidism and ophthalmopathy. What was amplified from RNA transcripts were TCR beta CDR3 regions. The HTBI set primed first-round TCR CDR3 RT-PCR. TCRdb re-called the multiplex PCR reads with MiXCR, one entry per CDR3 protein. The sample holds 700,000 or so distinct CDR3 sequences; less than 20% are singletons and the top ten take approximately 8.4%. The sequenced sample was blood. The receptors come from a man younger than 30 with Graves' hyperthyroidism.

Ten or more counts support this clonotype. CDR3 in amino acids: CASSYELSGRRETQYF. DNA of the CDR3: TGTGCCAGCAGTTACGAGCTTAGCGGGAGACGAGAGACCCAGTACTTC. The rearrangement uses TRBV6-8 and TRBJ2-5, with 9 bases matching TRBD2. After removal of 2 bases from V and 4 bases from J, the junction contained 8 bases not matched to a gene. The CDR3 has 16 residues. Germline V gene lookup returns CDR1 MNHGY and CDR2 SAAAGT.

The chain joins TRBV28 to TRBJ1-2; 10 nucleotides line up with TRBD1. The V segment lost 3 bases and the J segment 4 bases; nucleotides outside the gene matches: 11. CDR1 MDHEN and CDR2 SYDVKM come from the germline V gene. The CDR3 is 17 residues long. CDR3 DNA: TGTGCCAGCAGTTTTCTCGGTGGGACAGGGGTTGCCTATGGCTACACCTTC. Amino acid sequence: CASSFLGGTGVAYGYTF.

This clonotype was picked up many times. J is TRBJ2-1 and V is TRBV7-2, with unresolved D. CDR3 length equals 12 residues. V gave up 5 bases and J gave up 8 bases, with 10 bases separating them. Germline assignment: CDR1 SGHTA and CDR2 FQGNSA. CDR3 in amino acids: CASSPHGDEQFF. CDR3 nucleotide sequence: TGTGCCAGCAGCCCGCATGGCGATGAGCAGTTCTTC. The variable domain in full, completed from reference TRBV7-2 and TRBJ2-1, reads GAGVSQSPSNKVTEKGKDVELRCDPISGHTALYWYRQSLGQGLEFLIYFQGNSAPDKSGLPSDRFSAERTGGSVSTLTIQRTQQEDSAVYLCASSPHGDEQFFGPGTRLTVL.

This clonotype was picked up a small number of times. The V and J genes are TRBV19 and TRBJ2-7; D is uncertain. CDR3 length: 14 amino acids. CDR1 is LNHDA and CDR2 is SQIVND in the germline V gene (reference sequence). V was cut by 2 bases and J by 1 base, with 9 bases left in between. The CDR3, as DNA: TGTGCCAGTAGTATAAGGCTTATATCCTACGAGCAGTACTTC. This encodes CASSIRLISYEQYF.

This clonotype showed up many times. This sequence joins TRBV11-3 and TRBJ2-5; 12 bases agree with TRBD2. Germline trimming cut 1 base from V and 2 bases from J; bases unmatched to any gene: 5. The V gene's germline CDR1 is SGHNT and CDR2 YENEEA. The CDR3 has 17 amino acids. The chain's CDR3 is CASSLGRTSGIQETQYF. CDR3 sequence (DNA): TGTGCCAGCAGCTTAGGGCGGACTAGCGGGATACAAGAGACCCAGTACTTC.

This clonotype has only a few counts. The J gene is TRBJ1-3, the V gene TRBV20-1; TRBD1 matches at 9 bases. Germline CDR1 reads DFQATT; CDR2 reads SNEGSKA (reference sequence). Unmatched junction bases numbered 4, after V lost 3 bases and J lost 4 bases. CDR3 size: 14 residues. The CDR3 region is CSASNRGLGNTIYF. The CDR3 nucleotides read TGCAGTGCTAGTAACAGGGGGCTGGGAAACACCATATATTTT.

The V call is TRBV28, the J call TRBJ1-5; a weak D match, TRBD1 (5 bases). CDR3 length equals 15 residues. Germline CDR1 is MDHEN and CDR2 is SYDVKM. V was pared by 2 bases and J by 1 base, with 9 bases between. Written as DNA, the CDR3 is TGTGCCAGCAGTTTAGGGGGGAAGAGCAATCAGCCCCAGCATTTT. It specifies CASSLGGKSNQPQHF.

V is TRBV6-5 and J is TRBJ1-2; D call uncertain. The CDR3 contains 11 residues. V lost 5 bases, J lost 10 bases, and 11 bases lay in between. The germline CDR1 and CDR2 sequences are MNHEY and SVGAGI. CDR3 sequence: CASSNLQIYTF. The CDR3 DNA is TGTGCCAGCAGTAACTTACAAATCTACACCTTC.

A remark on this clonotype: At one end the junction does not follow the germline gene, possibly because of a read error. J is TRBJ1-5 and V is TRBV7-7; maybe TRBD1 (5 bases). The germline V gene has CDR1 SSHAT and CDR2 FNYEAQ (reference sequence). The CDR3 has 14 residues. The CDR3 bases are TGTGCTAGCAGCTTAGCAGGGCTCAATCAGCCCCAGCATTTT. It codes for CASSLAGLNQPQHF. Variable domain in full (rest from reference TRBV7-7 and TRBJ1-5): GAGVSQSPRYKVTKRGQDVTLRCDPISSHATLYWYQQALGQGPEFLTYFNYEAQPDKSGLPSDRFSAERPEGSISTLTIQRTEQRDSAMYRCASSLAGLNQPQHFGDGTRLSIL.

This clonotype was counted ten times or more. This chain uses TRBV11-2 with TRBJ2-7, with TRBD1 matching over 11 bases. V trimming: 5 bases; J trimming: 5 bases; junction bases outside the gene matches: 5. Germline V gene sequence: CDR1 SGHAT, CDR2 FQNNGV. The CDR3 covers 14 residues. The CDR3 sequence: CASSRDRGVHEQYF. CDR3 nucleotides: TGTGCCAGCAGCCGGGACAGGGGGGTCCACGAGCAGTACTTC.

This clonotype was seen only a few times. This chain joins TRBV20-1 and TRBJ2-2; TRBD1 is a possible D gene (5 bases). The CDR3 covers 12 residues. V gave up 4 bases and J gave up 7 bases, with 10 bases separating them. Germline lookup yields CDR1 DFQATT and CDR2 SNEGSKA (reference sequence). The CDR3 sequence is CSATQGVGELFF. The CDR3 bases are TGCAGTGCTACGCAGGGTGTCGGGGAGCTGTTTTTT.